Shown below are 13 T cell receptor beta chains from a single sample sequenced in a study of blood T cells in healthy people across ages. Combining a sample-barcoded 5' primer with a J-beta primer mix, a second PCR ran for roughly 7 to 12 cycles. TCRdb reprocessed the 5' RACE reads with MiXCR, giving one entry per CDR3 protein. Among 780,000 or so distinct CDR3 sequences listed, approximately 53% were seen once. The sample taken for sequencing was blood. Source of these receptors: a man aged 40-55 years in good health.

This clonotype occurred once. The chain is built from TRBV24-1 and TRBJ2-5; D gene ambiguous. Germline CDR1 reads KGHDR; CDR2 reads SFDVKD. The CDR3 length is 13 residues. The ends were cut back, 10 bases at V and 0 bases at J, with 11 bases in the middle. The DNA of the CDR3 is TGTGCCACTAGGACGGAACACCAAGAGACCCAGTACTTC. Protein product: CATRTEHQETQYF.

The chain has TRBV7-9 and TRBJ1-1; tentatively, D is TRBD1 (5 bases). V was cut by 5 bases and J by 8 bases, with 9 bases left in between. CDR3 length: 11 residues. Per the germline V gene, CDR1 is SEHNR and CDR2 is FQNEAQ (reference sequence). DNA of the CDR3: TGTGCCAGCAGCCACTCAGGGGAAGCTTTCTTT. As protein: CASSHSGEAFF.

V and J are TRBV5-6 and TRBJ2-7; unclear D gene. V dropped 0 bases and J dropped 0 bases, with 13 bases sitting between them. Germline CDR1 is SGHDT and CDR2 is YYEEEE. The CDR3 runs to 16 residues. This chain's CDR3 is CASSLGLGKVSYEQYF. CDR3 bases: TGTGCCAGCAGCTTGGGACTGGGTAAGGTCTCCTACGAGCAGTACTTC.

The genes are TRBV7-3 and TRBJ2-3; D unresolved. The CDR3 totals 15 residues. Germline CDR1 is SGHTA and CDR2 is FQGTGA. The ends were cut back, 2 bases at V and 2 bases at J, with 11 bases in the middle. The CDR3, as DNA: TGTGCCAGCAGCTTATTGTCCGTCTCCACAGATACGCAGTATTTT. Translation: CASSLLSVSTDTQYF.

The V call is TRBV20-1, the J call TRBJ2-4; D unclear. The DNA end favors TRBJ2-7, so the J call may be wrong. Germline loops: CDR1 DFQATT, CDR2 SNEGSKA (reference sequence). The CDR3 totals 15 residues. The CDR3 reads CSASNIQSLTYEQYF. The CDR3 DNA reads as TGCAGTGCTTCTAACATACAGAGCCTGACCTACGAGCAGTACTTC.

The J gene is TRBJ2-5, the V gene TRBV12-3 or TRBV12-4; TRBD1 agrees at 7 bases. V lost 3 bases to trimming and J lost 5 bases; unmatched junction nucleotides: 6. The CDR3 is 14 amino acids. The CDR3 loop reads CASSLDRSYETQYF. The CDR3 DNA follows: TGTGCCAGCAGTTTGGACAGGAGCTATGAGACCCAGTACTTC.

The genes are TRBV3-1 and TRBJ1-2; 9 nucleotides align to TRBD1. The germline CDR1 and CDR2 sequences are LGHDT and YNNKEL (reference sequence). V shed 6 bases, J shed 3 bases, and the junction held 5 bases outside the gene matches. The CDR3 length is 14 residues. The CDR3 loop reads CASSRQGVDYGYTF. In DNA, the CDR3 is TGTGCCAGCAGTCGACAGGGGGTAGACTATGGCTACACCTTC. Looking up the rest from reference TRBV3-1 and TRBJ1-2 gives the full variable domain: DTAVSQTPKYLVTQMGNDKSIKCEQNLGHDTMYWYKQDSKKFLKIMFSYNNKELIINETVPNRFSPKSPDKAHLNLHINSLELGDSAVYFCASSRQGVDYGYTFGSGTRLTVV.

The chain carries TRBV7-8 and TRBJ2-7; 7 bases match TRBD1. This CDR3 has 14 amino acids. J gave up 3 bases and V 3 bases, and 5 bases lay outside the gene matches. In germline, CDR1 is SGHVS, CDR2 FQNEAQ. The CDR3 loop is CASSLGDSRYEQYF. CDR3 nucleotide sequence: TGTGCCAGCAGCTTGGGGGACAGCCGCTACGAGCAGTACTTC.

The chain uses TRBV12-3 or TRBV12-4 and TRBJ1-5; a weak D match, TRBD1 (6 bases). V was trimmed by 1 base and J by 0 bases, leaving 22 bases between them. The CDR3 loop spans 20 amino acids. CDR3 nucleotide sequence: TGTGCCAGCAGTTTAGTGGTGGGGGGCGAGGGAGAATTTAGCAATCAGCCCCAGCATTTT. Amino acids: CASSLVVGGEGEFSNQPQHF.

This clonotype has just a few counts. The chain employs TRBV12-3 or TRBV12-4 and TRBJ2-3; 13 nucleotides match TRBD2. This CDR3 has 15 amino acids. Trimming took 6 bases from V and 6 from J; bases not matched to a gene: 6. The CDR3 DNA reads as TGTGCCAGCAGACCGGGACTAGCGGGGCATGATACGCAGTATTTT. Residues: CASRPGLAGHDTQYF.

The genes are TRBV5-1 and TRBJ1-2, with D possibly being TRBD1 (6 bases). The CDR3 has 15 amino acids. The V end was cut by 1 base, the J end by 7 bases, with 17 bases between. Germline CDR1 and CDR2: SGHRS and YFSETQ. CDR3 nucleotides: TGCGCCAGCAGCTTGTTCACAGGGCTTTCCCCTGGCTACACCTTC. Translated: CASSLFTGLSPGYTF.

This chain uses TRBV3-1 with TRBJ2-3, with unresolved D. This CDR3 region has 12 residues. V was clipped by 2 bases and J by 4 bases, with 4 bases between them. The germline CDR1 and CDR2 sequences are LGHDT and YNNKEL (reference sequence). The CDR3, as DNA: TGTGCCAGCAGCCAATCGTCAGATACGCAGTATTTT. Its translation: CASSQSSDTQYF.

V and J are TRBV7-2 and TRBJ2-3; 9 bases align to TRBD2. After removal of 5 bases from V and 4 bases from J, the junction contained 10 bases not matched to a gene. CDR3 length: 16 amino acids. CDR1 and CDR2 (germline): SGHTA, FQGNSA. Here the CDR3 DNA reads TGTGCCAGCAGCCCCCGGGGCGGGGGGGCCGCAGATACGCAGTATTTT. Translated, it gives CASSPRGGGAADTQYF. Filled out from reference TRBV7-2 and TRBJ2-3, the complete variable domain reads GAGVSQSPSNKVTEKGKDVELRCDPISGHTALYWYRQSLGQGLEFLIYFQGNSAPDKSGLPSDRFSAERTGGSVSTLTIQRTQQEDSAVYLCASSPRGGGAADTQYFGPGTRLTVL.